Presented here are 14 T cell receptor beta chains from one specimen sequenced in a study of OX40 agonist ivuxolimab in advanced cancers. Only in-frame clones appear in the TCRdb table, and some are missing; sequencing was by immunoSEQ multiplex PCR. Of about 47,000 clones listed, around nine tenths were seen once; the top ten hold more than 13%. Sequencing was performed on CD4+ or CD8+ T cells sorted from blood, taken in a trial of the OX40 agonist ivuxolimab. The receptors were gathered from an adult with an advanced solid tumor such as melanoma, head and neck, liver or kidney cancer.

The chain uses TRBV6-6 and TRBJ2-7; 8 bases fit TRBD1. CDR1 and CDR2 from the germline V gene are MNHNY and SVGAGI (reference sequence). This CDR3 spans 13 amino acids. Trimming cost V 6 bases and J 5 bases; bases outside gene matches: 6. The CDR3 region has the DNA TGTGCCAGCAGACGCCAGACAGGGGACGAGCAGTACTTC. It codes for CASRRQTGDEQYF.

The chain combines TRBV7-8 with TRBJ1-1; D uncertain. CDR1 SGHVS and CDR2 FQNEAQ come from the germline V gene. The CDR3 has 13 amino acids. Trimming cost V 1 base and J 11 bases, with 14 bases left between them. For the CDR3, the DNA is TGTGCCAGCAGCTTAGGGCGAGACAACTCGGCTTTCTTT. Its protein is CASSLGRDNSAFF.

This chain joins TRBV10-2 and TRBJ1-1; 8 nucleotides line up with TRBD1. This CDR3 spans 16 amino acids. The germline V gene encodes CDR1 WSHSY and CDR2 SAAADI. The J segment lost 4 bases and the V segment lost 5 bases, leaving 12 bases of the junction unmatched. CDR3 nucleotides: TGCGCCAGCAGTCCCCCGCCCCGGACAGGGCGCACTGAAGCTTTCTTT. It yields the protein CASSPPPRTGRTEAFF.

CDR3 sequence: CAISDPTGRTGTGELFF. The CDR3 nucleotides read TGTGCCATCAGTGATCCCACGGGGCGAACCGGGACCGGGGAGCTGTTTTTT. The chain employs TRBV10-3 and TRBJ2-2; tentatively, D is TRBD1 or TRBD2 (5 bases each). V was pared by 3 bases and J by 5 bases, with 19 bases between. This CDR3 has 17 amino acids. CDR1 is ENHRY and CDR2 is SYGVKD in the germline V gene.

This rearrangement joins TRBV5-1 to TRBJ2-5; 7 nucleotides line up with TRBD1. CDR1 and CDR2 from the germline V gene are SGHRS and YFSETQ. V gave up 9 bases and J gave up 0 bases; unmatched junction bases: 11. The length of the CDR3 is 15 residues. For the CDR3, the DNA is TGCGCCACCAGACAGGGATACGGGGACCAAGAGACCCAGTACTTC. Its translation is CATRQGYGDQETQYF.

V gene TRBV2 combines with J gene TRBJ2-4; 7 nucleotides line up with TRBD1. V lost 6 bases and J lost 1; bases outside the gene matches: 6. The CDR3 contains 15 residues. Germline V lookup: CDR1 SNHLY, CDR2 FYNNEI. The CDR3 DNA reads as TGTGCCAGCAGGAGGACGACAGGGGCCAAAAACATTCAGTACTTC. Its translation: CASRRTTGAKNIQYF.

This clone was recorded a few times. This sequence joins TRBV10-3 and TRBJ2-7, with D perhaps TRBD2 (6 bases). The CDR3 loop spans 11 amino acids. The germline V gene has CDR1 ENHRY and CDR2 SYGVKD. V lost 11 bases to trimming and J lost 2 bases, with 10 bases between them. The CDR3 reads CAAGRTYEQYF. The CDR3 nucleotides read TGTGCCGCAGGGAGGACCTACGAGCAGTACTTC.

The chain combines TRBV5-4 with TRBJ1-1, with TRBD1 matching 8 bases. With V trimmed by 0 bases and J by 0 bases, 4 bases remained unmatched. The CDR3 is 16 amino acids. Germline CDR1 reads SGHNT; CDR2 reads YYREEE (reference sequence). CDR3 sequence: CASSLGGDRMNTEAFF. CDR3 nucleotide sequence: TGTGCCAGCAGCTTGGGGGGGGACAGGATGAACACTGAAGCTTTCTTT.

Here the CDR3 DNA reads TGTGCCAGCAGCAAGACACTAGGACAGTTGGACTATGGCTACACCTTC. Its protein product is CASSKTLGQLDYGYTF. This rearrangement joins TRBV5-4 to TRBJ1-2; the D gene is possibly TRBD1 (6 bases). Trimming took 4 bases from V and 3 from J, leaving 19 bases between them. Looked up from germline, CDR1 is SGHNT and CDR2 is YYREEE (reference sequence). The CDR3 is 16 amino acids.

This clone was detected many times. The chain links TRBV11-2 to TRBJ2-1; 10 bases align to TRBD2. Germline CDR1 reads SGHAT; CDR2 reads FQNNGV. Trimming removed 1 base from V and 4 bases from J; junction bases left unmatched: 10. CDR3 length: 18 amino acids. CDR3 sequence reads: CASSLGWASGSRYNEQFF. The CDR3 coding sequence is TGTGCCAGCAGCTTAGGTTGGGCTAGCGGGAGTAGGTACAATGAGCAGTTCTTC.

The chain recombines TRBV7-9 with TRBJ2-2; 8 positions match TRBD2. Germline loops: CDR1 SEHNR, CDR2 FQNEAQ (reference sequence). The CDR3 consists of 16 residues. J lost 4 bases, V lost 6 bases, and 10 bases had no gene match. The CDR3 is CASRPTTSVITGELFF. The CDR3, as DNA: TGTGCCAGCAGACCCACGACTAGCGTTATCACCGGGGAGCTGTTTTTT.

The chain carries TRBV4-1 and TRBJ2-7, with a weak D call TRBD1 (5 bases). The CDR3 sequence is 15 residues long. The germline gives CDR1 MGHRA, CDR2 YSYEKL. Between the trimmed V and J ends, which lost 1 base and 3 bases, there was a span of 13 bases. The CDR3: CASSQAGLGHYEQYF. The CDR3 nucleotides are TGCGCCAGCAGCCAAGCTGGTCTGGGGCACTACGAGCAGTACTTC.

This chain connects TRBV19 to TRBJ2-3; TRBD2 agrees at 8 bases. Germline values: CDR1 LNHDA, CDR2 SQIVND (reference sequence). Trimming removed 4 bases from V and 4 bases from J; junction bases left unmatched: 7. This CDR3 spans 15 amino acids. In nucleotides, the CDR3 is TGTGCCAGTAGTAGGGCGACGGGAGGGTCAGATACGCAGTATTTT. This gives the protein CASSRATGGSDTQYF.

The V and J genes are TRBV14 and TRBJ2-1; D unclear. V lost 0 bases and J lost 7, with 10 bases in between. Germline CDR1 and CDR2: SGHDN and FVKESK. This CDR3 comprises 14 residues. This CDR3 reads CASSQDMGSNEQFF. The CDR3 DNA is TGTGCCAGCAGCCAAGATATGGGGTCTAATGAGCAGTTCTTC.